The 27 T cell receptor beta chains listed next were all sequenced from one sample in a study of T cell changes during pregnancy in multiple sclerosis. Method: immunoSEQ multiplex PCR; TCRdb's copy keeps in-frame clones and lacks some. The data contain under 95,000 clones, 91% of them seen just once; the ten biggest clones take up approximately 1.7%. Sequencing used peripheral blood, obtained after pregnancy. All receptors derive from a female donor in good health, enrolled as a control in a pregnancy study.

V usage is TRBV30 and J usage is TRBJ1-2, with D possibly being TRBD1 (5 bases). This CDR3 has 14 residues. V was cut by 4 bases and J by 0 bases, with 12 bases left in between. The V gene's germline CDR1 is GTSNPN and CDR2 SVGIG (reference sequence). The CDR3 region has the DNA TGTGCCTGGACTTCGACAGCAGCTAACTATGGCTACACCTTC. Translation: CAWTSTAANYGYTF. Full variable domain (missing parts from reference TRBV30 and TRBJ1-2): SQTIHQWPATLVQPVGSPLSLECTVEGTSNPNLYWYRQAAGRGLQLLFYSVGIGQISSEVPQNLSASRPQDRQFILSSKKLLLSDSGFYLCAWTSTAANYGYTFGSGTRLTVV.

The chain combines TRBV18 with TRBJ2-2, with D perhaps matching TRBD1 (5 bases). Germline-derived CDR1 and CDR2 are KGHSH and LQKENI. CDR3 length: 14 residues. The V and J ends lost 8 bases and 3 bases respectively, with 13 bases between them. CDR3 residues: CASTNQGDTGELFF. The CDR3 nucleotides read TGTGCCAGCACTAATCAGGGCGACACCGGGGAGCTGTTTTTT. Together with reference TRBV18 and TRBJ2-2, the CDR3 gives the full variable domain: NAGVMQNPRHLVRRRGQEARLRCSPMKGHSHVYWYRQLPEEGLKFMVYLQKENIIDESGMPKERFSAEFPKEGPSILRIQQVVRGDSAAYFCASTNQGDTGELFFGEGSRLTVL.

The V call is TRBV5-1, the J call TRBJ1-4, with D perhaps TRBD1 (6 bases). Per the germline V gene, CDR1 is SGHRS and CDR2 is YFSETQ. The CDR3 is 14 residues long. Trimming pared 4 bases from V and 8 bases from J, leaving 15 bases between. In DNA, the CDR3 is TGCGCCAGCAGCCCGATGACAGGAAGGGAAAAACTGTTTTTT. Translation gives CASSPMTGREKLFF.

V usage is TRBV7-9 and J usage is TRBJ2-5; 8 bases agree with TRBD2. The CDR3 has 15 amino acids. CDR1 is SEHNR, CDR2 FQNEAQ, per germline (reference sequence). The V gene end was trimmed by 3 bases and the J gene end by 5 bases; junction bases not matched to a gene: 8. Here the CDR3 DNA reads TGTGCCAGCAGCTTCGGGACTAGGGTAGGCGAGACCCAGTACTTC. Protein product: CASSFGTRVGETQYF.

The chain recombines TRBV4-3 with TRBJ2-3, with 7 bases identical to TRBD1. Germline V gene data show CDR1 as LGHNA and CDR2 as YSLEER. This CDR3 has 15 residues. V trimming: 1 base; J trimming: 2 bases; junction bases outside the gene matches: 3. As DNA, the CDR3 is TGCGCCAGCAGCCAAGCAGGGGGTACCACAGATACGCAGTATTTT. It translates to CASSQAGGTTDTQYF.

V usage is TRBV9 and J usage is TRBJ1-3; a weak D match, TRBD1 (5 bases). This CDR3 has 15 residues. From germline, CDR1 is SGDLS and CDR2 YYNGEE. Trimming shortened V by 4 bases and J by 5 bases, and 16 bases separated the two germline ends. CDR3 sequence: CASSPGGRSRNTIYF. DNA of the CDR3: TGTGCCAGCAGCCCGGGGGGGAGATCAAGAAACACCATATATTTT.

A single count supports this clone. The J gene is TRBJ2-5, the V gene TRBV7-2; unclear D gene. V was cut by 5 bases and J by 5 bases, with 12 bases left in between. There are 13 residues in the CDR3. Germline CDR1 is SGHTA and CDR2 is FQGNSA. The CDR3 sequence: CASSALLSETQYF. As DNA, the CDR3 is TGTGCCAGCAGCGCACTCTTAAGTGAGACCCAGTACTTC.

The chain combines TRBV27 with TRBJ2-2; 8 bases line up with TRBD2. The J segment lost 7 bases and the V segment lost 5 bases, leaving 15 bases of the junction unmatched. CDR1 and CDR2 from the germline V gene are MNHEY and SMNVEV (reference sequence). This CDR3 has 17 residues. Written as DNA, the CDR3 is TGTGCCAGCAGTCCCTTTAGCGGGGTCCCTCCAGGCGGGGAGCTGTTTTTT. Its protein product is CASSPFSGVPPGGELFF.

CDR3 coding DNA: TGTGCCAGCAGCTTGGAGGGCGGACTAGCGGGGCCCGGGGAGCTGTTTTTT. Translated: CASSLEGGLAGPGELFF. V gene TRBV5-6 combines with J gene TRBJ2-2; TRBD2 aligns across 12 bases. V was pared by 0 bases and J by 6 bases, with 6 bases of the junction left unmatched. This CDR3 is 17 amino acids long. Germline CDR1 SGHDT, CDR2 YYEEEE.

Here the CDR3 reads CASSTTGQGGWSNEKLFF. The DNA for the CDR3 is TGTGCCAGCAGCACCACAGGACAGGGAGGGTGGTCTAATGAAAAACTGTTTTTT. The chain couples TRBV5-4 to TRBJ1-4, with 8 positions matching TRBD1. J lost 3 bases, V lost 4 bases, and 14 bases had no gene match. Germline CDR1 reads SGHNT; CDR2 reads YYREEE (reference sequence). The CDR3 runs 18 residues.

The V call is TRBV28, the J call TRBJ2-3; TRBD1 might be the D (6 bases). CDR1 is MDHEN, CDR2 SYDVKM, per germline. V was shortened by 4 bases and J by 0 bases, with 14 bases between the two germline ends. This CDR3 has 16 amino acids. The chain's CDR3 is CASSSRTVPSTDTQYF. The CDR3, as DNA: TGTGCCAGCAGTTCTCGGACAGTTCCTAGCACAGATACGCAGTATTTT.

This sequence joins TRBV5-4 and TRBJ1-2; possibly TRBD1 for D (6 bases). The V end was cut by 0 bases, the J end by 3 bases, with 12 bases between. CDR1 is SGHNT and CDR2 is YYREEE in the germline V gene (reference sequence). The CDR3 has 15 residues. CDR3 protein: CASSLGPGADYGYTF. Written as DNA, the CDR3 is TGTGCCAGCAGCTTGGGCCCAGGGGCGGACTATGGCTACACCTTC.

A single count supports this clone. The CDR3 nucleotides are TGTGCCAGCAGTTTACAGGGCGAAGCTGGAAACACCATATATTTT. Translating gives CASSLQGEAGNTIYF. This chain connects TRBV6-5 to TRBJ1-3, with TRBD1 as a possible D gene (6 bases). V lost 4 bases and J 2 bases, leaving 12 bases between the germline ends. Looked up from germline, CDR1 is MNHEY and CDR2 is SVGAGI. The CDR3 has 15 residues.

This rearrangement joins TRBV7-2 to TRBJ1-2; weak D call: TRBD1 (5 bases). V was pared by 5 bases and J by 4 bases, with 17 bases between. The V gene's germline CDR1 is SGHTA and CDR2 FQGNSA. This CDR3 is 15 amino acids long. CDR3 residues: CASSPGGGPRYGYTF. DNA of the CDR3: TGTGCCAGCAGCCCTGGGGGGGGACCCCGCTATGGCTACACCTTC.

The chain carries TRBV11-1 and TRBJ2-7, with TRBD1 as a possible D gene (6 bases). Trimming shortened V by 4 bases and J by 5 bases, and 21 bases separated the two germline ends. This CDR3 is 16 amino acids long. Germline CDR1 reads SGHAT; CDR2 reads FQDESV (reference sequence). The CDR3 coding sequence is TGTGCCAGCAGCTCCCCCGAACGACAGGACGTTAACGAGCAGTACTTC. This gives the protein CASSSPERQDVNEQYF.

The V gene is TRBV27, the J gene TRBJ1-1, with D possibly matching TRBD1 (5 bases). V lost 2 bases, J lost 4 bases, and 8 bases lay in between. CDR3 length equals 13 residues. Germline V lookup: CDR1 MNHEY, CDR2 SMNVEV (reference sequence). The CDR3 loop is CASSLRGVTEAFF. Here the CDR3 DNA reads TGTGCCAGCAGTTTAAGGGGTGTCACTGAAGCTTTCTTT.

DNA of the CDR3: TGTGCCAGCGGGGGACTAGTATCGTACGAGCAGTACTTC. Protein product: CASGGLVSYEQYF. The chain couples TRBV2 to TRBJ2-7, with 8 bases aligning to TRBD2. The CDR3 has 13 residues. Germline-derived CDR1 and CDR2 are SNHLY and FYNNEI. With V trimmed by 8 bases and J by 4 bases, 7 bases remained unmatched.

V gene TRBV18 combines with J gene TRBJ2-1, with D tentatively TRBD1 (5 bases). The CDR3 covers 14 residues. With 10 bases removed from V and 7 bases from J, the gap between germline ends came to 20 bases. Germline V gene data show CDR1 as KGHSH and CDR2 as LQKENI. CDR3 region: CATSAGSTWNEQFF. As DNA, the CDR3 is TGTGCCACCTCCGCAGGGTCCACTTGGAATGAGCAGTTCTTC.

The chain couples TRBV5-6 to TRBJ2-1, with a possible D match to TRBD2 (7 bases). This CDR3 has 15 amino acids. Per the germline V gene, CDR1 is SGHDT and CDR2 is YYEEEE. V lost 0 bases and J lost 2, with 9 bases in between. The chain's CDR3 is CASSLEGGAYNEQFF. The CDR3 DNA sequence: TGTGCCAGCAGCTTGGAAGGGGGGGCCTACAATGAGCAGTTCTTC.

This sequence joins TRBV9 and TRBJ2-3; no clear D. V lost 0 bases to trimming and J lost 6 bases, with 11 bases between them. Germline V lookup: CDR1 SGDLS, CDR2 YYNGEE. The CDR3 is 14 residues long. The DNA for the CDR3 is TGTGCCAGCAGCGTAGGCAGTCCACGTGATACGCAGTATTTT. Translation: CASSVGSPRDTQYF. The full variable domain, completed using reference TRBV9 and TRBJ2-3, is DSGVTQTPKHLITATGQRVTLRCSPRSGDLSVYWYQQSLDQGLQFLIQYYNGEERAKGNILERFSAQQFPDLHSELNLSSLELGDSALYFCASSVGSPRDTQYFGPGTRLTVL.

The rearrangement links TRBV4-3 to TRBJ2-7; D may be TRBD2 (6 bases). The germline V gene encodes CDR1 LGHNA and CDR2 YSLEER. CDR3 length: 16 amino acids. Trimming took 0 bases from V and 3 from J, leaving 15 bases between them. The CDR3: CASSQEMPGEDYEQYF. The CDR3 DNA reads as TGCGCCAGCAGCCAAGAGATGCCGGGAGAGGACTACGAGCAGTACTTC.

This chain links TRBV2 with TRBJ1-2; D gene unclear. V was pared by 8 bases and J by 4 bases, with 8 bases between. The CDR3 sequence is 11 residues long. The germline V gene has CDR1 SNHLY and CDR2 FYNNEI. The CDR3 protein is CASWRGYGYTF. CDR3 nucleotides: TGTGCCAGCTGGCGGGGCTATGGCTACACCTTC.

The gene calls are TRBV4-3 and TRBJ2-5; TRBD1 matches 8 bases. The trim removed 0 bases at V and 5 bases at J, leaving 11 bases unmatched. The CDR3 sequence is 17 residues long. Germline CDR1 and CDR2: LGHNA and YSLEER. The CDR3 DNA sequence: TGCGCCAGCAGCCAAGAGGTTTCCGGGCCAGGGGGCGAGACCCAGTACTTC. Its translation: CASSQEVSGPGGETQYF.

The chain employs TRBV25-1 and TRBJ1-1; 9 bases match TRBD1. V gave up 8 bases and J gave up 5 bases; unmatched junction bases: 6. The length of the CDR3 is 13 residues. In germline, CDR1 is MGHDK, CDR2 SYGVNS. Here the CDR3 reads CASGGQGKTEAFF. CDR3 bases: TGTGCCAGCGGGGGACAGGGAAAAACTGAAGCTTTCTTT. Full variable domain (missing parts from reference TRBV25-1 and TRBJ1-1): EADIYQTPRYLVIGTGKKITLECSQTMGHDKMYWYQQDPGMELHLIHYSYGVNSTEKGDLSSESTVSRIRTEHFPLTLESARPSHTSQYLCASGGQGKTEAFFGQGTRLTVV.

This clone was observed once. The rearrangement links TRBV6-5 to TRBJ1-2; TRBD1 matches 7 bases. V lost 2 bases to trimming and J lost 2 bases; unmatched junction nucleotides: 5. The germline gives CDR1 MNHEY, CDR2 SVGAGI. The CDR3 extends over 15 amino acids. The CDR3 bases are TGTGCCAGCAGTTACCACCAGACAGGGAACTATGGCTACACCTTC. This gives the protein CASSYHQTGNYGYTF.

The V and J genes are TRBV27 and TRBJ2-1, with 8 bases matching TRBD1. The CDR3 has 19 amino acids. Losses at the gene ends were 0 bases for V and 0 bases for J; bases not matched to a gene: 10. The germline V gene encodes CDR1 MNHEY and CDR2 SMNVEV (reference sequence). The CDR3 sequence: CASSLSGRGQTSSYNEQFF. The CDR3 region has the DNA TGTGCCAGCAGTTTATCGGGCAGGGGGCAAACGAGCTCCTACAATGAGCAGTTCTTC.

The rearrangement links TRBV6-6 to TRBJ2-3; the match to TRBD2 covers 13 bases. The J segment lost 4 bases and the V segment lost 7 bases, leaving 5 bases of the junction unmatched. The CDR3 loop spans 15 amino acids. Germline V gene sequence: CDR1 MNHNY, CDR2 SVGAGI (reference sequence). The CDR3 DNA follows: TGTGCCAGCACCCGAGGACTAGCGGGGGCAGATACGCAGTATTTT. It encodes CASTRGLAGADTQYF.